Included here is one TCR beta chain sequence, with context. This clone was picked up one time. Its antigen is not yet known. Per-base qualities were not stored, and no clone one base away is much larger. The cohort consisted of hundreds of healthy bone marrow donors. All cohort members were sampled while nominally healthy, although unrecorded immune exposures were likely present. The donor tested CMV seropositive, placing the donor among the 250 to 350 seropositive members of the cohort. A peripheral blood sample was provided by each donor, and peripheral blood mononuclear cells were used for TCR beta sequencing. Genomic DNA was extracted from the blood cell samples with the Qiagen DNeasy Blood Extraction Kit. To prepare the library, the immunoSEQ multiplex PCR assay was applied. The multiplex PCR relied on a mix of 60 forward primers for TCR Vbeta segments and 13 reverse primers for TCR Jbeta segments. The CDR3 region of rearranged TCR beta genes was amplified from genomic DNA with a multiplex PCR assay. The amplified TCR beta libraries were sequenced on the Illumina HiSeq System as 87-base-pair reads. Under the source paper's analysis protocol: In a later analysis, 77 million or so unique TCR beta chains were counted across the 666 repertoires, and roughly 11 million of these chains were shared by at least two donors. To remove PCR and sequencing errors, raw reads were error-corrected and collapsed into unique sequences using a nearest-neighbor algorithm that merged closely related sequences. Alignment of CDR3 sequences to IMGT reference sequences was used to assign V, D and J gene segments. For a sequence to be retained, a match of at least six nucleotides was required to both a V gene segment and a J gene segment. A rearrangement was called productive if the CDR3 had no stop codons and remained in frame with V and J, and every other rearrangement was called non-productive. Following IMGT convention, CDR3 was defined as the stretch from the second conserved V-encoded cysteine up to the conserved J-encoded phenylalanine. The earlier analysis of about 570 of the donors excluded any sequence lacking an unambiguous match to a single V gene segment. An earlier analysis of a few hundred of the donors called V segments functional above 56.7% productive rearrangements and segregating when the between-donor standard deviation exceeded 5%. A statistical classification framework was built for diagnosing cytomegalovirus status from the catalog of TCR beta chain sequences. In a later analysis, TCR nucleotide sequences were compared against IMGT/GENE-DB human TR gene sequences so that V and J genes could be assigned. In a later analysis, CDR3 sequences and most-parsimonious VDJ recombination scenarios were assigned using the TCRdist pipeline. In a later analysis, each TCR beta chain was defined by its CDR3 amino acid sequence together with its V-gene family, and reads lacking a unique V-gene family were excluded. As a way to deal with suspected cross-contamination and a sequencing artifact, a later analysis dropped 500 to 700 nucleotide sequences that were highly shared and had low generation probability. A later analysis calculated a clonal expansion index for each public chain from normalized within-repertoire ranks of inferred template counts. In a later analysis, generation probabilities were computed with a VDJ recombination model fitted to out-of-frame rearrangements, and the resulting probabilities were checked against IGoR. In a later analysis, TCR-TCR, TCR-HLA and TCR-CMV co-occurrence was scored with hypergeometric tests, and a repertoire-size bias correction was applied to TCR pairs. False discovery rates were estimated in a later analysis by permuting HLA or CMV assignments 20 times. In a later analysis, co-occurring TCRs were grouped with DBSCAN, and TCRdist sequence similarity was added when clustering was performed within HLA-allele-positive subsets. Co-occurrence clustering excluded repertoires with fewer than 30,000 or more than 120,000 public chains, plus five with anomalous nucleotide sharing. TCRdb mirrors the immuneACCESS table, restricted to in-frame sequences. Some clones are absent from its copies; in checked studies, under half trace to an unresolved V gene, and the reason for the others is unknown. V and J calls plus clone size are reproduced from that table; the DNA served to infer D and trimming. For this sample there are 100,000 to 150,000 clones; about 81% appear just once. The ten largest account for over 4.5% of the sample.

This entry comes from a study of cytomegalovirus exposure and HLA in healthy donors (dated by TCRdb to about 2017). In the study overall: According to an earlier analysis of 550 to 750 of the donors, 150 million to 200 million T cells yielded 117 million unique TCR beta sequences and approximately 280 Gb of sequence data. The aim of the study was to test whether cataloging public T cell receptors could identify signatures of past pathogen exposure. Along with the roughly 670-subject first cohort, a separate validation cohort of over a hundred different subjects was used. Among the roughly 390 genotyped donors, around 79% belonged to the genetic ancestry cluster associated with self-reported Caucasian donors. A later genetic analysis used genome-wide SNP genotypes for about 60% of the 666 donors, treating that subset as a discovery cohort. The T cell repertoires of some 700 subjects were profiled by immunosequencing and related to cytomegalovirus serostatus. To decide whether each TCR beta V gene segment behaved as functional or pseudogenic, an earlier analysis of some 570 of the donors relied on high-throughput TCR beta sequencing. High-throughput TCR immunosequencing, statistical association of individual TCRs with disease status, and machine learning were combined to predict cytomegalovirus infection status. In the later analysis, no new phenotypic data were used to find candidate immune exposures; instead, reliance was placed on TCR beta sequences and their occurrence across donors. Donor age, sex, ethnicity and CMV serostatus were compiled alongside the repertoire data. All discovery cohort repertoires had been generated using a single sequencing platform. Roughly five DR-DQ haplotypes were handled as single units for association and clustering because linkage in the cohort was strong. About 300 gigabases of sequencing data and approximately 85 million unique TCR sequences were included in an early release covering about 620 HLA-typed donors. Both class I and class II loci were covered by HLA typing, at four-digit resolution. Typing coverage differed by locus: A, B, C, DRB1 and DQB1 were typed in about 629-630 donors, DQA1 in roughly 510, DPA1 in approximately 610, and DPB1 in around 490. A later analysis re-examined previously published TCR beta repertoires from hundreds of donors and added high-resolution HLA genotyping to investigate patterns of TCR occurrence. On average, roughly 240,000 unique TCR beta nucleotide sequences were sequenced per donor among some 420 genotyped donors of the cohort, with 15% to 20% of those sequences being non-productive.

Including the terminal cysteine and phenylalanine, the CDR3 comprises 14 residues. CDR3 DNA only is kept here, 42 bases in frame from base 1. The V and J ends are trimmed by 2 bases and 0 bases, leaving 5 bases between them. Looking up the germline V gene yields CDR1 MNHNS and CDR2 SASEGT. What the research found in general, with its limitations: The only immune exposure information available for the cohort was CMV serostatus. Sequencing depth was assumed to be roughly uniform across donors in the presence/absence analyses, though that assumption may not hold. A later analysis found that HLA-associated TCR beta chains were more clonally expanded and had lower generation probabilities than equally common non-associated chains. The authors suggested that the approach could potentially be extended to other disease states and immunological phenotypes. A later analysis found that TCR association rates varied across HLA loci, with DRB1 alleles showing the most associated TCRs and HLA-C alleles the fewest. A later genetic analysis reported fewer N-insertions in productive TCRs among donors in an Asian-associated ancestry cluster than the roughly 700-donor mean. The study listed over 150 TCR beta chains as associated with cytomegalovirus. Across donors, most TCR sequences were observed very rarely, whereas some public TCRs were present in many individuals. In an earlier analysis of under 600 of the donors, most TCR beta V segments were observed in productive rearrangements about 87% or about 30% of the time, broadly matching IMGT annotations. When HLA alleles, especially DR and DQ, strongly co-occurred, attributing TCR associations to individual alleles was difficult. In vitro tests confirmed that a few of the cytomegalovirus-associated TCR beta chains recognize cytomegalovirus antigens. A later analysis reported that several top co-occurrence clusters appeared linked to parvovirus B19, influenza, CMV and Epstein-Barr virus. In a later genetic analysis, a missense DCLRE1C variant was associated with V-gene and J-gene trimming of TCR beta chains, and the association was replicated in an independent cohort. Because some donors lacked HLA typing at each locus, the association tests relied only on the typed subset. A group of highly shared sequence variants was considered likely to be a technical artifact of the sequencing pipeline. Some 15 rarely observed V segments, including chromosome 9 orphons, were excluded from the earlier analysis of several hundred of the donors because counts were too low. At a false discovery rate of 0.05, a later analysis linked about 16,000 TCR beta sequences to specific HLA alleles. According to a later analysis, most CMV-associated TCR beta chains appeared to be HLA-restricted, and the HLA associations seemed to be driven largely by CMV exposure. Correlated functional status among segregating V segments might be attributable to linkage disequilibrium, but an unknown experimental factor could not be ruled out. The classifier was reported to diagnose cytomegalovirus status with high specificity and sensitivity in both the original cohort and the validation cohort. This cohort had only TCR beta chains sequenced, and the lack of alpha or paired-chain data limited which features could be detected. Some IMGT-functional V segments, including TRBV6-2 and TRBV6-3, could not be distinguished by the 87-base-pair reads and were therefore excluded. A further reported finding was that TCR beta sequences accurately predicted the HLA-A and HLA-B alleles for most subjects in the first cohort.

This sequence was found in a woman aged 40 to 55 in good health and CMV-seropositive. The receptor chain draws on TRBV6-1 and TRBJ1-5; no D segment can be confidently identified. Sequencing used PBMCs. The CDR3 has the sequence CASSERYSNQPQHF. The DNA reads TGTGCCAGCAGTGAACGGTATAGCAATCAGCCCCAGCATTTT.